The 22 T cell receptor beta chains below all came from one sample that was sequenced in a study of T cell repertoires in cytomegalovirus infection. MiXCR, applied by TCRdb to the reads, yields one record per CDR3 protein. The sample carries fewer than 550,000 distinct CDR3 sequences, less than 30% recorded once. The sequenced material came from PBMCs. The receptors were sampled from a human donor in good health (CMV status not recorded). Some clones in this sample may be carry-over from other donors' samples.

This sequence joins TRBV2 and TRBJ2-1; 8 positions match TRBD2. Germline V gene sequence: CDR1 SNHLY, CDR2 FYNNEI. V trimming: 8 bases; J trimming: 14 bases; junction bases outside the gene matches: 5. The CDR3 extends over 10 amino acids. This CDR3 is CASPLAEEFF. CDR3 bases: TGTGCCAGCCCACTAGCGGAGGAGTTCTTC.

The chain recombines TRBV6-2 or TRBV6-3 with TRBJ1-2, with D uncertain. CDR3 length equals 13 residues. Per the germline V gene, CDR1 is MNHEY and CDR2 is SVGEGT. V dropped 6 bases and J dropped 8 bases, with 16 bases sitting between them. As DNA, the CDR3 is TGTGCCAGCAGACACCTGGGCGTCAAAGGCTACACCTTC. It is translated as CASRHLGVKGYTF.

This clonotype was detected a few times. The rearrangement links TRBV5-1 to TRBJ2-1, with a possible D match to TRBD2 (6 bases). V shed 2 bases and J shed 2 bases, with 8 bases lying between them. The CDR3 extends over 14 amino acids. Germline CDR1 is SGHRS and CDR2 is YFSETQ. CDR3 bases: TGCGCCAGCAGCTTTGGAGGGCCCTACAATGAGCAGTTCTTC. Translation gives CASSFGGPYNEQFF. The full variable domain, with the rest looked up from reference TRBV5-1 and TRBJ2-1, is KAGVTQTPRYLIKTRGQQVTLSCSPISGHRSVSWYQQTPGQGLQFLFEYFSETQRNKGNFPGRFSGRQFSNSRSEMNVSTLELGDSALYLCASSFGGPYNEQFFGPGTRLTVL.

This clonotype was seen many times. The chain employs TRBV12-3 or TRBV12-4 and TRBJ1-2; D gene uncertain. Trimming shortened V by 3 bases and J by 4 bases, and 15 bases separated the two germline ends. The CDR3 has 15 residues. The CDR3 is CASSLQEEVGYGYTF. In DNA form, the CDR3 reads TGTGCCAGCAGTTTGCAAGAGGAGGTCGGCTATGGCTACACCTTC.

The DNA for the CDR3 is TGTGCCAGCACCAAGGAAGGGGGCGCAGAGACCCAGTACTTC. As protein: CASTKEGGAETQYF. This chain uses TRBV5-4 with TRBJ2-5; 7 positions agree with TRBD1. The CDR3 loop spans 14 amino acids. Germline V CDR1 and CDR2: SGHNT, YYREEE (reference sequence). The junction had 9 bases not matched to a gene; V was cut back by 6 bases and J by 4 bases.

J is TRBJ1-5 and V is TRBV19; D unclear. This CDR3 is built from 13 residues. Germline V gene lookup returns CDR1 LNHDA and CDR2 SQIVND (reference sequence). V gave up 7 bases and J gave up 6 bases, with 13 bases separating them. The CDR3: CASTHRAGQPQHF. DNA of the CDR3: TGTGCCAGTACCCACAGAGCTGGTCAGCCCCAGCATTTT.

V usage is TRBV7-9 and J usage is TRBJ2-5; TRBD1 is a possible D gene (6 bases). The germline V gene has CDR1 SEHNR and CDR2 FQNEAQ (reference sequence). The V end lost 3 bases, the J end lost 5 bases, and 13 bases lay between the germline ends. CDR3 size: 14 residues. This CDR3 reads CASSFGTGPETQYF. CDR3 DNA: TGTGCCAGCAGCTTCGGTACAGGGCCGGAGACCCAGTACTTC.

DNA for the CDR3: TGTGCCAGCAGCCTAAAGAGCTTCTCTGGGGCCAACGTCCTGACTTTC. Its translation is CASSLKSFSGANVLTF. The gene calls are TRBV7-9 and TRBJ2-6; D is unresolved. CDR1 SEHNR and CDR2 FQNEAQ come from the germline V gene (reference sequence). The CDR3 extends over 16 amino acids. Trimming shortened V by 5 bases and J by 0 bases, and 11 bases separated the two germline ends.

This chain's CDR3 is CASSFTTGSGEKLFF. The CDR3 coding sequence is TGTGCCAGCAGCTTTACCACAGGGTCGGGTGAAAAACTGTTTTTT. The V gene is TRBV7-6, the J gene TRBJ1-4, with a tentative D call TRBD1 (6 bases). In germline, CDR1 is SGHVS, CDR2 FNYEAQ. Trimming removed 3 bases at V and 7 bases at J, with 15 bases between. This CDR3 comprises 15 residues.

This clonotype has more than one count but fewer than ten. V is TRBV2 and J is TRBJ2-3; tentatively, D is TRBD2 (6 bases). The CDR3 is 15 residues long. CDR1 and CDR2 from the germline V gene are SNHLY and FYNNEI. The V end was cut by 3 bases, the J end by 0 bases, with 10 bases between. This CDR3 reads CASSDPSASTDTQYF. CDR3 sequence (DNA): TGTGCCAGCAGTGACCCTAGCGCAAGCACAGATACGCAGTATTTT.

The chain has TRBV7-2 and TRBJ1-1; D remains ambiguous. This CDR3 has 15 residues. V was clipped by 3 bases and J by 6 bases, with 17 bases between them. Germline lookup yields CDR1 SGHTA and CDR2 FQGNSA. CDR3 in amino acids: CASSFRWVGDAEAFF. DNA of the CDR3: TGTGCCAGCAGCTTTCGTTGGGTCGGTGACGCTGAAGCTTTCTTT.

The rearrangement links TRBV10-3 to TRBJ2-2, with D uncertain. Trimming took 4 bases from V and 5 from J, leaving 11 bases between them. The V gene's germline CDR1 is ENHRY and CDR2 SYGVKD. This CDR3 region has 14 residues. CDR3 sequence: CAISGLAATGELFF. In nucleotides, the CDR3 is TGTGCCATCAGTGGACTCGCGGCAACCGGGGAGCTGTTTTTT.

This clonotype turned up a few times. V is TRBV19 and J is TRBJ2-4; 8 positions agree with TRBD1. This CDR3 contains 15 residues. Trimming at V came to 4 bases and at J to 7 bases, leaving 9 bases not matched to a gene. CDR1 is LNHDA, CDR2 SQIVND, per germline (reference sequence). CDR3 loop: CASSRTGPLSNIQYF. The CDR3 DNA sequence: TGTGCCAGTAGTAGGACAGGGCCGCTGTCGAACATTCAGTACTTC.

At least ten counts were recorded for this clonotype. The genes are TRBV6-1 and TRBJ1-5; D is ambiguous. V dropped 1 base and J dropped 9 bases, with 10 bases sitting between them. Per germline, CDR1 MNHNS and CDR2 SASEGT. The CDR3 extends over 13 amino acids. The CDR3 DNA reads TGTGCCAGCAGTGAAGGCCCCCATAGGCCCCAGCATTTT. This encodes CASSEGPHRPQHF.

A word on this clonotype: Since no conserved phenylalanine or tryptophan closes the CDR3, a read error is the likely cause. The V call is TRBV4-3, the J call TRBJ2-1, with TRBD2 identical over 12 bases. The CDR3 totals 17 residues. Looked up from germline, CDR1 is LGHNA and CDR2 is YSLEER. V gave up 0 bases and J gave up 6 bases; unmatched junction bases: 6. The CDR3 coding sequence is TGCGCCAGCAGCCAAGATATTGGACTAGCGGGACCCAATGAGCAGTTCGTC. Protein sequence: CASSQDIGLAGPNEQFV.

This clonotype turned up a few times. This sequence joins TRBV4-3 and TRBJ2-2; possibly TRBD2 for D (6 bases). This CDR3 contains 13 residues. Trimming left V 5 bases short and J 6 bases short, with 10 bases between. Looked up from germline, CDR1 is LGHNA and CDR2 is YSLEER. CDR3 residues: CASSSPGAGELFF. Here the CDR3 DNA reads TGCGCCAGCAGCAGTCCGGGGGCCGGGGAGCTGTTTTTT.

V usage is TRBV28 and J usage is TRBJ1-2, with TRBD1 matching 9 bases. Germline lookup yields CDR1 MDHEN and CDR2 SYDVKM. V gave up 5 bases and J gave up 4 bases; unmatched junction bases: 11. The CDR3 length is 16 residues. The CDR3 sequence is CASSPNPGTGPYGYTF. CDR3 bases: TGTGCCAGCAGTCCTAATCCCGGGACAGGGCCCTATGGCTACACCTTC.

The V and J genes are TRBV29-1 and TRBJ1-1, with 11 bases lining up with TRBD1. The CDR3 is 13 residues long. Germline values: CDR1 SQVTM, CDR2 ANQGSEA. V trimming: 3 bases; J trimming: 8 bases; junction bases outside the gene matches: 5. In DNA, the CDR3 is TGCAGCGTTGAGAAGGACAGGGGGCTGGAAGCTTTCTTT. Translated: CSVEKDRGLEAFF.

V usage is TRBV6-2 or TRBV6-3 and J usage is TRBJ2-1; tentatively, D is TRBD1 or TRBD2 (5 bases each). The V gene's germline CDR1 is MNHEY and CDR2 SVGEGT. CDR3 size: 15 residues. Trimming left V 5 bases short and J 6 bases short, with 17 bases between. CDR3 nucleotides: TGTGCCAGCAGTAATTCGGGGACCTACCGCAATGAGCAGTTCTTC. Amino acids: CASSNSGTYRNEQFF.

This clonotype was seen many times. The rearrangement joins TRBV12-3 or TRBV12-4 to TRBJ2-5, with D maybe TRBD1 (6 bases). The V end was cut by 2 bases, the J end by 1 base, with 8 bases between. CDR3 size: 14 residues. The CDR3 is CASSLNRAQETQYF. In DNA form, the CDR3 reads TGTGCCAGCAGTTTAAACAGGGCCCAAGAGACCCAGTACTTC.

This clonotype was picked up many times. This chain connects TRBV7-6 to TRBJ1-2; tentative D call: TRBD1 (6 bases). Trimming removed 1 base from V and 7 bases from J, with 10 bases in between. CDR1 SGHVS and CDR2 FNYEAQ come from the germline V gene. The CDR3 runs to 13 residues. The CDR3 region is CASSLEGGGGYTF. The CDR3 region has the DNA TGTGCCAGCAGCTTAGAGGGGGGAGGTGGCTACACCTTC.

This clonotype showed up just a few times. The chain is built from TRBV7-9 and TRBJ2-1; D tentatively reads TRBD1 or TRBD2 (5 bases each). The CDR3 covers 14 residues. The ends were cut back, 8 bases at V and 6 bases at J, with 17 bases in the middle. CDR1 is SEHNR, CDR2 FQNEAQ, per germline (reference sequence). DNA of the CDR3: TGTGCCAGCCCTCCCGGGGCCAATGGCAATGAGCAGTTCTTC. This codes for CASPPGANGNEQFF.